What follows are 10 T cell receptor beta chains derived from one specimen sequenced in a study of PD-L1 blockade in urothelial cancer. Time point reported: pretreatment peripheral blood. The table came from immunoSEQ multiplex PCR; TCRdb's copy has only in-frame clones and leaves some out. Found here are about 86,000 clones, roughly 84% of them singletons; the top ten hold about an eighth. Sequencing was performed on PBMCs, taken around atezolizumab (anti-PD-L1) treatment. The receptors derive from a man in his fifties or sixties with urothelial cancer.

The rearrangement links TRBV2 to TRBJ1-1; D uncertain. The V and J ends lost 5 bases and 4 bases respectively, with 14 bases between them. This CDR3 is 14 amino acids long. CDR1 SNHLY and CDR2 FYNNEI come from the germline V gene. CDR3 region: CASSKRSGATEAFF. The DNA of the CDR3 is TGTGCCAGCAGTAAGCGAAGTGGTGCCACTGAAGCTTTCTTT.

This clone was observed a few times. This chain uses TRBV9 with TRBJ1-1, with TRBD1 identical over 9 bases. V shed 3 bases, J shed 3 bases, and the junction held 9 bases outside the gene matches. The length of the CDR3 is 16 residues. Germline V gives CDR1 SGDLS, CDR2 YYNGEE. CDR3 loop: CASSATGGPRDTEAFF. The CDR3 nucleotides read TGTGCCAGCAGCGCTACAGGGGGCCCTAGGGACACTGAAGCTTTCTTT.

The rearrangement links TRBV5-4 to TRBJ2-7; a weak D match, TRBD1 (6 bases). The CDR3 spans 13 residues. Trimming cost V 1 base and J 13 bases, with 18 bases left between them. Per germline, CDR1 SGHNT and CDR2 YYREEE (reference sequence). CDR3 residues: CASSLSSGQRQYF. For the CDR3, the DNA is TGTGCCAGCAGCTTGTCATCAGGACAGCGCCAATACTTC.

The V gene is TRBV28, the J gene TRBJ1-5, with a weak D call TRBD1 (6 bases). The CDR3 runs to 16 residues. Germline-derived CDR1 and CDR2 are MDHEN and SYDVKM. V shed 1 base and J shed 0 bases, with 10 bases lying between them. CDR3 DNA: TGTGCCAGCAGTTTATTAGGGGGTTATAGCAATCAGCCCCAGCATTTT. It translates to CASSLLGGYSNQPQHF. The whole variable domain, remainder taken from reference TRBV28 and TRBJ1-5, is DVKVTQSSRYLVKRTGEKVFLECVQDMDHENMFWYRQDPGLGLRLIYFSYDVKMKEKGDIPEGYSVSREKKERFSLILESASTNQTSMYLCASSLLGGYSNQPQHFGDGTRLSIL.

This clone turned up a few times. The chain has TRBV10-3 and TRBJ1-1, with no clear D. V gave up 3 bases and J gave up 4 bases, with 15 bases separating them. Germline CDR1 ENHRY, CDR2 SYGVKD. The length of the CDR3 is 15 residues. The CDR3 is CAISDPLSEFTEAFF. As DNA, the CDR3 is TGTGCCATCAGTGACCCGTTAAGCGAGTTCACTGAAGCTTTCTTT.

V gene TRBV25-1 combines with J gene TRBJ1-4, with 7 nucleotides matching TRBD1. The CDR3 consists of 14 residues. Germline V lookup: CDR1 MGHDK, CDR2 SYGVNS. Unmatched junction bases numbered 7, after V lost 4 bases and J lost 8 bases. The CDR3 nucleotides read TGTGCCAGCAGTGCGGGACCCAGGGGGGAAAAACTGTTTTTT. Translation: CASSAGPRGEKLFF.

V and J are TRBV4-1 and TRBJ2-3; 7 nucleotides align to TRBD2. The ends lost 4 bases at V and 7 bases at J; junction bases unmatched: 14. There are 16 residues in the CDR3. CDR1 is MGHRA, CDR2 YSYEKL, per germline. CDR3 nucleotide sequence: TGCGCCAGCAGCCCCGGGGAGGCGGGGAGGGGAAATACGCAGTATTTT. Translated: CASSPGEAGRGNTQYF.

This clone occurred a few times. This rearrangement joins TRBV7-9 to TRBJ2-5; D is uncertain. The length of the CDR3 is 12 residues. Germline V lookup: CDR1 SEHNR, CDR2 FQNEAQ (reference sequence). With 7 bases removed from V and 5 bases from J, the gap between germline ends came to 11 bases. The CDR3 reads CASTFGAETQYF. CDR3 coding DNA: TGTGCCAGCACCTTTGGTGCGGAGACCCAGTACTTC.

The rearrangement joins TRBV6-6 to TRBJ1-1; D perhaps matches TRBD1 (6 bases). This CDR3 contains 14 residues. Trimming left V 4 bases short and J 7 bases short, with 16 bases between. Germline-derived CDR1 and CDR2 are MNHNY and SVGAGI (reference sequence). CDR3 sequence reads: CASSSLTTGGEAFF. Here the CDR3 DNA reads TGTGCCAGCAGTTCCTTGACGACAGGCGGTGAAGCTTTCTTT.

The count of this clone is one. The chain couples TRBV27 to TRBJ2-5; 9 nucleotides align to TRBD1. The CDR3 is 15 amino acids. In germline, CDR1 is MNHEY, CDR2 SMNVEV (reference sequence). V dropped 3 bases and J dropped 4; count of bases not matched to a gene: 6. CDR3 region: CASSFDRGIGETQYF. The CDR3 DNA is TGTGCCAGCAGTTTCGACAGGGGGATAGGAGAGACCCAGTACTTC.